The 19 T cell receptor beta chains in this list originate from one sample, sequenced in a study of T cells in Graves' hyperthyroidism and ophthalmopathy. Amplification of TCR beta CDR3 regions was performed using RNA transcripts as template. The HTBI set primed first-round TCR CDR3 RT-PCR. TCRdb passed the multiplex PCR reads through MiXCR, listing each CDR3 protein once. This repertoire shows nearly 600,000 distinct CDR3 sequences, about 14% found once; its top ten account for 7.1%. The material sequenced was blood. The receptors come from a woman between 18 and 30 years old with Graves' ophthalmopathy.

The chain employs TRBV29-1 and TRBJ2-7, with TRBD1 matching over 8 bases. Germline assignment: CDR1 SQVTM and CDR2 ANQGSEA. CDR3 length: 14 amino acids. V lost 4 bases to trimming and J lost 5 bases; unmatched junction nucleotides: 10. CDR3 region: CSVANQGAINEQYF. Here the CDR3 DNA reads TGCAGCGTTGCCAATCAGGGGGCGATCAACGAGCAGTACTTC.

This clonotype was seen at least ten times. The chain combines TRBV20-1 with TRBJ2-1; D possibly corresponds to TRBD2 (5 bases). The CDR3 is 17 amino acids. V was clipped by 0 bases and J by 1 base, with 16 bases between them. Germline CDR1 is DFQATT and CDR2 is SNEGSKA (reference sequence). The CDR3: CSARDTGSTSSYNEQFF. Here the CDR3 DNA reads TGCAGTGCTAGAGATACCGGCTCCACTAGTTCCTACAATGAGCAGTTCTTC.

The table lists this clonotype with many counts. The chain combines TRBV29-1 with TRBJ2-7, with D unclear. The CDR3 runs to 13 residues. Per the germline V gene, CDR1 is SQVTM and CDR2 is ANQGSEA. Trimming shortened V by 0 bases and J by 7 bases, and 13 bases separated the two germline ends. The CDR3, as DNA: TGCAGCGTTGAAGATCTCGACACTCGGGAGCAGTACTTC. This translates into CSVEDLDTREQYF.

This clonotype was recorded at least ten times. The chain combines TRBV7-9 with TRBJ1-1; 7 bases are a match to TRBD1. Losses at the gene ends were 5 bases for V and 4 bases for J; bases not matched to a gene: 7. CDR3 length: 14 residues. Germline CDR1 reads SEHNR; CDR2 reads FQNEAQ (reference sequence). DNA of the CDR3: TGTGCCAGCAGCAAGACCGGACAGGTCACTGAAGCTTTCTTT. It translates to CASSKTGQVTEAFF.

This clonotype was counted between two and nine times. This rearrangement joins TRBV6-5 to TRBJ1-4; D ambiguous. The CDR3 covers 13 residues. CDR1 and CDR2 from the germline V gene are MNHEY and SVGAGI. V was clipped by 2 bases and J by 7 bases, with 8 bases between them. The CDR3 coding sequence is TGTGCCAGCAGTTACCGAGGAGGTGAAAAACTGTTTTTT. It encodes CASSYRGGEKLFF.

The CDR3 nucleotides read TGTGCCAGCAGCTTAAACCCCGGGCAGGCAAGGGTTGGCTACACCTTC. As protein: CASSLNPGQARVGYTF. This chain links TRBV7-3 with TRBJ1-2; no definite D call. The CDR3 is 16 residues long. Germline V gene data show CDR1 as SGHTA and CDR2 as FQGTGA. Trimming removed 1 base from V and 7 bases from J, with 19 bases in between.

The chain carries TRBV6-1 and TRBJ1-2; 9 bases agree with TRBD1. CDR1 MNHNS and CDR2 SASEGT come from the germline V gene. The CDR3 length is 15 residues. J gave up 7 bases and V 6 bases, and 12 bases lay outside the gene matches. CDR3 sequence reads: CASRVRTGVFFGYTF. The CDR3 coding sequence is TGTGCCAGCAGAGTCCGGACAGGGGTCTTTTTTGGCTACACCTTC.

This clonotype was counted between two and nine times. The genes are TRBV19 and TRBJ1-5, with 7 bases that match TRBD1. The CDR3 consists of 15 residues. Germline loops: CDR1 LNHDA, CDR2 SQIVND (reference sequence). Trimming removed 5 bases from V and 4 bases from J; junction bases left unmatched: 8. The CDR3 loop is CASSLGQTTNQPQHF. The CDR3 nucleotides read TGTGCCAGTAGTCTGGGACAGACAACGAATCAGCCCCAGCATTTT.

This clonotype was observed a handful of times. The chain employs TRBV20-1 and TRBJ2-2; no firm D call. CDR3 length: 13 amino acids. The germline CDR1 and CDR2 sequences are DFQATT and SNEGSKA (reference sequence). Trimming took 0 bases from V and 3 from J, leaving 5 bases between them. Here the CDR3 reads CSARDQDTGELFF. DNA for the CDR3: TGCAGTGCTAGAGATCAGGACACCGGGGAGCTGTTTTTT.

At least ten counts were recorded for this clonotype. The V gene is TRBV18, the J gene TRBJ2-5, with unresolved D. The ends were cut back, 5 bases at V and 4 bases at J, with 8 bases in the middle. This CDR3 contains 12 residues. In germline, CDR1 is KGHSH, CDR2 LQKENI. In DNA, the CDR3 is TGTGCCAGCTCAGATTTGTTAGAGACCCAGTACTTC. Translated, it gives CASSDLLETQYF.

This clonotype was observed many times. The V gene is TRBV7-2, the J gene TRBJ2-5; D is possibly TRBD1 (5 bases). The CDR3 is 14 amino acids. CDR1 and CDR2 (germline): SGHTA, FQGNSA. Trimming removed 2 bases from V and 2 bases from J, with 9 bases in between. Here the CDR3 DNA reads TGTGCCAGCAGCTTAATGACAGCTCAAGAGACCCAGTACTTC. Its protein is CASSLMTAQETQYF.

In this sample, this clonotype turned up a few times. A clone one base away is much larger, so this may be a read error. V gene TRBV11-3 combines with J gene TRBJ2-3; 7 bases fit TRBD1. The DNA matches TRBJ1-5 better at its end, which makes the J call doubtful. Germline lookup yields CDR1 SGHNT and CDR2 YENEEA. CDR3 length: 14 residues. CDR3 in amino acids: CASSWTGSTDTQHF. DNA for the CDR3: TGTGCCAGCAGCTGGACAGGAAGCACAGATACGCAGCATTTT.

This clonotype has at least ten counts. The rearrangement links TRBV6-1 to TRBJ1-1; TRBD1 is a possible D gene (6 bases). V gave up 4 bases and J gave up 2 bases, with 14 bases separating them. The V gene's germline CDR1 is MNHNS and CDR2 SASEGT. CDR3 size: 15 residues. The CDR3 DNA follows: TGTGCCAGCAGTGCTACAGGGACACTTAACACTGAAGCTTTCTTT. It is translated as CASSATGTLNTEAFF.

This clonotype has ten or more counts. The chain is built from TRBV2 and TRBJ2-5; no reliable D call. V was shortened by 10 bases and J by 2 bases, with 17 bases between the two germline ends. Per the germline V gene, CDR1 is SNHLY and CDR2 is FYNNEI. The CDR3 loop spans 14 amino acids. DNA of the CDR3: TGTGCCACTTACACCCCGCTAGGTCAAGAGACCCAGTACTTC. Protein sequence: CATYTPLGQETQYF.

This clonotype was recorded many times. The chain links TRBV11-1 to TRBJ2-3, with D possibly matching TRBD2 (6 bases). From germline, CDR1 is SGHAT and CDR2 FQDESV (reference sequence). CDR3 length equals 15 residues. Trimming removed 2 bases at V and 11 bases at J, with 20 bases between. The CDR3: CASSLISGAGIRQYF. CDR3 in DNA: TGTGCCAGCAGCTTAATATCAGGCGCGGGAATACGGCAGTATTTT.

This clonotype occurred many times. The gene calls are TRBV20-1 and TRBJ2-1; D unresolved. This CDR3 has 15 residues. The germline V gene has CDR1 DFQATT and CDR2 SNEGSKA (reference sequence). V was cut by 3 bases and J by 1 base, with 13 bases left in between. The CDR3 nucleotides read TGCAGTGCTAGCGTTCAGGAAAGGTCCTACAATGAGCAGTTCTTC. Translated, it gives CSASVQERSYNEQFF.

This clonotype has ten or more counts. The V gene is TRBV27, the J gene TRBJ1-2; no clear D. Germline V gene sequence: CDR1 MNHEY, CDR2 SMNVEV (reference sequence). The V end lost 0 bases, the J end lost 5 bases, and 13 bases lay between the germline ends. There are 15 residues in the CDR3. The CDR3 reads CASSLSEGVRYGYTF. DNA for the CDR3: TGTGCCAGCAGTTTATCGGAGGGAGTGAGGTATGGCTACACCTTC.

This clonotype was seen many times. This rearrangement joins TRBV30 to TRBJ1-2; no reliable D call. Germline CDR1 and CDR2: GTSNPN and SVGIG (reference sequence). Trimming removed 2 bases from V and 2 bases from J, with 15 bases in between. This CDR3 is built from 15 residues. CDR3 sequence: CAWSIAPPRNYGYTF. In nucleotides, the CDR3 is TGTGCCTGGAGTATTGCACCCCCAAGGAACTATGGCTACACCTTC.

This clonotype was counted at least ten times. The gene calls are TRBV28 and TRBJ2-7; weak D call: TRBD2 (6 bases). This CDR3 contains 17 residues. The germline CDR1 and CDR2 sequences are MDHEN and SYDVKM. Trimming stripped 2 bases from V and 0 bases from J, with 17 bases between. This CDR3 is CASSLVGGAGSSYEQYF. The CDR3 region has the DNA TGTGCCAGCAGTTTAGTCGGCGGGGCGGGATCCTCCTACGAGCAGTACTTC.